This entry lists 26 T cell receptor beta chains sequenced from one sample in a study of cytomegalovirus exposure and HLA in healthy donors. With 60 Vbeta and 13 Jbeta primers, the PCR was carried out. TCRdb's table, derived via immunoSEQ multiplex PCR, lists solely in-frame clones and lacks some. The sample yields some 110,000 clones, approximately 80% seen once. Sequencing was done on a sample of PBMCs. These receptors originate from a woman aged 18-29 years in good health and CMV-seropositive.

This clone was seen a single time. V usage is TRBV6-1 and J usage is TRBJ2-3; 13 bases are shared with TRBD2. J lost 6 bases, V lost 4 bases, and 10 bases had no gene match. The CDR3 totals 17 residues. Germline lookup yields CDR1 MNHNS and CDR2 SASEGT. The CDR3 bases are TGTGCCAGCAGTGGGACTAGCGGGAGCCCCGGGGGGGATACGCAGTATTTT. This translates into CASSGTSGSPGGDTQYF.

The chain recombines TRBV6-5 with TRBJ1-2, with D possibly being TRBD1 (6 bases). V was cut by 6 bases and J by 2 bases, with 10 bases left in between. From germline, CDR1 is MNHEY and CDR2 SVGAGI. The CDR3 extends over 13 amino acids. CDR3 coding DNA: TGTGCCAGCAGGCGAACAGGGAACTATGGCTACACCTTC. Translating gives CASRRTGNYGYTF.

A few counts support this clone. The chain is built from TRBV5-1 and TRBJ1-2; the D is unclear. CDR1 and CDR2 (germline): SGHRS, YFSETQ. This CDR3 has 14 amino acids. Deletions cut 6 bases from V and 10 bases from J, with 22 bases between. The CDR3 spells CASNWNPGDLIYTF. In DNA form, the CDR3 reads TGCGCCAGCAACTGGAATCCGGGAGATCTTATCTACACCTTC.

V and J are TRBV5-6 and TRBJ1-1, with D unclear. This CDR3 spans 14 amino acids. V dropped 0 bases and J dropped 4 bases, with 10 bases sitting between them. Germline values: CDR1 SGHDT, CDR2 YYEEEE. The CDR3 region is CASSLGAVGTEAFF. The CDR3 DNA reads TGTGCCAGCAGCTTGGGTGCAGTTGGCACTGAAGCTTTCTTT.

This clone was observed a few times. This chain links TRBV27 with TRBJ1-3; tentative D call: TRBD1 (5 bases). V was clipped by 3 bases and J by 6 bases, with 9 bases between them. The V gene's germline CDR1 is MNHEY and CDR2 SMNVEV (reference sequence). The CDR3 has 13 amino acids. The CDR3 DNA reads TGTGCCAGCAGTTTGCAGGGTTCAAACACCATATATTTT. Protein: CASSLQGSNTIYF.

The chain has TRBV5-1 and TRBJ2-1, with TRBD1 matching 12 bases. Unmatched junction bases numbered 4, after V lost 4 bases and J lost 2 bases. In germline, CDR1 is SGHRS, CDR2 YFSETQ. The CDR3 contains 16 residues. CDR3 sequence: CASSPGTGGPYNEQFF. The DNA of the CDR3 is TGCGCCAGCAGCCCTGGGACAGGGGGCCCCTACAATGAGCAGTTCTTC.

V and J are TRBV15 and TRBJ1-1; D is perhaps TRBD1 (5 bases). Per the germline V gene, CDR1 is LNHNV and CDR2 is YYDKDF (reference sequence). The ends were cut back, 0 bases at V and 0 bases at J, with 5 bases in the middle. The CDR3 consists of 14 residues. For the CDR3, the DNA is TGTGCCACCAGCAGAGACAGGGTGAACACTGAAGCTTTCTTT. It translates to CATSRDRVNTEAFF.

The chain is built from TRBV10-1 and TRBJ2-1; TRBD1 matches 9 bases. The ends lost 6 bases at V and 4 bases at J; junction bases unmatched: 7. This CDR3 region has 15 residues. CDR1 and CDR2 (germline): WNHNN, SYGVQD (reference sequence). The CDR3, as DNA: TGCGCCAGCAGCTCCGGGACAGGGTTGTACAATGAGCAGTTCTTC. Amino acid sequence: CASSSGTGLYNEQFF.

The genes are TRBV6-5 and TRBJ2-3; TRBD1 might be the D (5 bases). Per the germline V gene, CDR1 is MNHEY and CDR2 is SVGAGI. V was pared by 9 bases and J by 2 bases, with 9 bases between. CDR3 size: 12 residues. The CDR3 sequence: CASRGFTDTQYF. The CDR3 DNA sequence: TGTGCCAGTAGGGGTTTCACAGATACGCAGTATTTT.

The rearrangement joins TRBV28 to TRBJ1-2; D is undetermined. V was clipped by 6 bases and J by 4 bases, with 15 bases between them. The germline V gene encodes CDR1 MDHEN and CDR2 SYDVKM. The CDR3 spans 14 residues. For the CDR3, the DNA is TGTGCCAGCAGCGATGACACCATACTCTATGGCTACACCTTC. It is translated as CASSDDTILYGYTF.

This clone has just one count. The gene calls are TRBV7-9 and TRBJ1-2; D is uncertain. The germline V and J ends were trimmed by 2 bases and 12 bases, with 13 bases remaining between them. CDR1 is SEHNR, CDR2 FQNEAQ, per germline (reference sequence). This CDR3 is built from 12 residues. The CDR3 DNA sequence: TGTGCCAGCAGCTTAAGTGGTTGGGGAGACACCTTC. It yields the protein CASSLSGWGDTF.

This chain links TRBV10-2 with TRBJ2-7; 9 bases map to TRBD1. The CDR3 has 13 amino acids. Germline lookup yields CDR1 WSHSY and CDR2 SAAADI. J gave up 6 bases and V 2 bases, and 2 bases lay outside the gene matches. The CDR3 nucleotides are TGCGCCAGCAGTGAGGGGACAGGGCTCGAGCAGTACTTC. Amino acid sequence: CASSEGTGLEQYF.

The rearrangement uses TRBV7-8 and TRBJ1-1, with D perhaps matching TRBD1 (5 bases). The germline V and J ends were trimmed by 5 bases and 6 bases, with 10 bases remaining between them. From germline, CDR1 is SGHVS and CDR2 FQNEAQ. CDR3 length equals 12 residues. This CDR3 reads CASSQGGSEAFF. The CDR3 DNA is TGTGCCAGCAGCCAGGGCGGTTCTGAAGCTTTCTTT.

The chain combines TRBV13 with TRBJ2-2; the D gene is possibly TRBD1 (5 bases). V dropped 4 bases and J dropped 4 bases, with 10 bases sitting between them. CDR1 is PRHDT, CDR2 FYEKMQ, per germline (reference sequence). The CDR3 is 14 residues long. As DNA, the CDR3 is TGTGCCAGCAGCTCCCATGGGGCCACCGGGGAGCTGTTTTTT. It is translated as CASSSHGATGELFF.

The rearrangement links TRBV28 to TRBJ2-1; a weak D match, TRBD2 (6 bases). Per germline, CDR1 MDHEN and CDR2 SYDVKM. CDR3 length: 14 residues. V lost 3 bases to trimming and J lost 3 bases, with 9 bases between them. The DNA of the CDR3 is TGTGCCAGCAGTTTTGCTAGCGTCTACAATGAGCAGTTCTTC. Amino acids: CASSFASVYNEQFF. The whole variable domain, filled in from reference TRBV28 and TRBJ2-1, reads DVKVTQSSRYLVKRTGEKVFLECVQDMDHENMFWYRQDPGLGLRLIYFSYDVKMKEKGDIPEGYSVSREKKERFSLILESASTNQTSMYLCASSFASVYNEQFFGPGTRLTVL.

The rearrangement links TRBV19 to TRBJ1-1; D ambiguous. CDR1 and CDR2 (germline): LNHDA, SQIVND (reference sequence). Trimming took 5 bases from V and 2 from J, leaving 9 bases between them. This CDR3 is 13 amino acids long. The CDR3 nucleotides are TGTGCCAGTAGTTTTAACAGAAACACTGAAGCTTTCTTT. Translated, it gives CASSFNRNTEAFF. Together with reference TRBV19 and TRBJ1-1, the CDR3 gives the full variable domain: DGGITQSPKYLFRKEGQNVTLSCEQNLNHDAMYWYRQDPGQGLRLIYYSQIVNDFQKGDIAEGYSVSREKKESFPLTVTSAQKNPTAFYLCASSFNRNTEAFFGQGTRLTVV.

V and J are TRBV30 and TRBJ2-3, with 7 bases fitting TRBD2. The CDR3 is made up of 14 amino acids. Germline-derived CDR1 and CDR2 are GTSNPN and SVGIG (reference sequence). V lost 0 bases, J lost 5 bases, and 5 bases stayed unmatched. The CDR3 coding sequence is TGTGCCTGGAGTGTAGTAGCGGGTCAAGATACGCAGTATTTT. Translated, it gives CAWSVVAGQDTQYF.

The chain recombines TRBV4-2 with TRBJ1-5; TRBD1 agrees at 8 bases. V lost 0 bases, J lost 3 bases, and 4 bases stayed unmatched. CDR3 length: 16 amino acids. The V gene's germline CDR1 is LGHNA and CDR2 YNFKEQ. The CDR3 here is CASSQESQGANQPQHF. CDR3 in DNA: TGTGCCAGCAGCCAAGAATCCCAGGGGGCCAATCAGCCCCAGCATTTT.

V is TRBV28 and J is TRBJ1-1, with D possibly TRBD1 on 5 matching bases. Per the germline V gene, CDR1 is MDHEN and CDR2 is SYDVKM. This CDR3 has 14 residues. V was clipped by 6 bases and J by 0 bases, with 11 bases between them. The chain's CDR3 is CASRRQSLNTEAFF. CDR3 coding DNA: TGTGCCAGCAGAAGACAGTCGTTGAACACTGAAGCTTTCTTT.

The rearrangement joins TRBV18 to TRBJ2-7; 8 nucleotides align to TRBD2. The length of the CDR3 is 15 residues. Germline V CDR1 and CDR2: KGHSH, LQKENI. V lost 6 bases and J lost 4; bases outside the gene matches: 11. This CDR3 reads CASSRAGALVYEQYF. The CDR3 DNA sequence: TGTGCCAGCTCCAGAGCGGGAGCACTGGTATACGAGCAGTACTTC.

The J gene is TRBJ2-3, the V gene TRBV18; TRBD2 matches at 7 bases. There are 13 residues in the CDR3. V shed 3 bases, J shed 8 bases, and the junction held 5 bases outside the gene matches. Germline CDR1 KGHSH, CDR2 LQKENI. The CDR3 region has the DNA TGTGCCAGCTCACCCGCGGGAGTTGTTACGCAGTATTTT. It translates to CASSPAGVVTQYF.

The rearrangement links TRBV7-9 to TRBJ2-1, with D tentatively TRBD1 (5 bases). V lost 1 base and J lost 8, with 15 bases in between. This CDR3 is 15 amino acids long. Per germline, CDR1 SEHNR and CDR2 FQNEAQ (reference sequence). In DNA, the CDR3 is TGTGCCAGCAGCTTAGAAGGGGTAGCCCCCGATGAGCAGTTCTTC. Translating it yields CASSLEGVAPDEQFF.

In its sample, this clone is medium-sized. This chain joins TRBV27 and TRBJ2-6; maybe TRBD2 (5 bases). The CDR3 runs 16 residues. The V end was cut by 0 bases, the J end by 2 bases, with 8 bases between. In germline, CDR1 is MNHEY, CDR2 SMNVEV (reference sequence). The CDR3 sequence: CASSLSFGAGANVLTF. DNA of the CDR3: TGTGCCAGCAGTTTATCGTTCGGGGCTGGGGCCAACGTCCTGACTTTC.

The chain uses TRBV28 and TRBJ1-5; a weak D match, TRBD1 (6 bases). The V end was cut by 8 bases, the J end by 7 bases, with 18 bases between. Germline assignment: CDR1 MDHEN and CDR2 SYDVKM. The CDR3 spans 14 residues. For the CDR3, the DNA is TGTGCCAGCTCCCTGGGGGCGTCGGGGCAGCCCCAGCATTTT. It yields the protein CASSLGASGQPQHF.

Regarding this clone: The germline gene is not matched at one end of the junction; a read error may be the cause. Other DNA sequences in the sample encode the same CDR3. V gene TRBV5-6 combines with J gene TRBJ1-1, with D unresolved. The germline V gene has CDR1 SGHDT and CDR2 YYEEEE. The CDR3 has 13 amino acids. CDR3 sequence (DNA): TGTGCCAGCAGCTTCGGGTCGAACACCGAAGCTTTCTTT. This translates into CASSFGSNTEAFF.

The chain carries TRBV28 and TRBJ1-1; D is perhaps TRBD1 (6 bases). This CDR3 is 14 amino acids long. V lost 4 bases and J 5 bases, leaving 14 bases between the germline ends. CDR1 and CDR2 (germline): MDHEN, SYDVKM. The chain's CDR3 is CASSSSGAGTEAFF. CDR3 nucleotides: TGTGCCAGCAGTTCGTCAGGGGCTGGTACTGAAGCTTTCTTT.